The 28 T cell receptor beta chains given below trace back to one sample, sequenced in a study of sequential checkpoint blockade in melanoma. Sequencing was performed with immunoSEQ multiplex PCR; in TCRdb, only in-frame clones are kept and a portion is missing. The sample yields under 25,000 clones, 80% to 90% seen once. The treatment was: randomized to nivolumab then ipilimumab (arm A) or the reverse (arm B). Material: CD8+ T cells sorted from blood (inferred from file names), obtained from a patient given nivolumab and ipilimumab in sequence. These TCRs come from a human donor with melanoma.

The V call is TRBV30, the J call TRBJ1-3, with D perhaps matching TRBD1 (5 bases). Germline V lookup: CDR1 GTSNPN, CDR2 SVGIG (reference sequence). The V end was cut by 3 bases, the J end by 8 bases, with 11 bases between. This CDR3 has 12 residues. The chain's CDR3 is CAWRGQGYTIYF. DNA of the CDR3: TGTGCCTGGAGGGGGCAGGGCTACACCATATATTTT.

This chain connects TRBV10-3 to TRBJ2-1; 7 bases fit TRBD1. The CDR3 consists of 16 residues. Germline V gives CDR1 ENHRY, CDR2 SYGVKD. Trimming took 6 bases from V and 3 from J; bases not matched to a gene: 11. Here the CDR3 reads CAISSITGADYNEQFF. DNA of the CDR3: TGTGCCATCAGCTCGATCACAGGGGCGGACTACAATGAGCAGTTCTTC.

The chain carries TRBV28 and TRBJ2-6; tentative D call: TRBD1 (5 bases). Germline loops: CDR1 MDHEN, CDR2 SYDVKM. CDR3 length equals 15 residues. Trimming took off 7 bases at V and 2 bases at J, with 12 bases between the two ends. CDR3 in DNA: TGTGCCAGCACCTTAGGCAGGGCTGGGGCCAACGTCCTGACTTTC. It yields the protein CASTLGRAGANVLTF.

CDR3 sequence (DNA): TGTGCCAGTAGCCCCACGGTGGGACAGGGAATATGGAATTCACCCCTCCACTTT. This encodes CASSPTVGQGIWNSPLHF. The rearrangement links TRBV19 to TRBJ1-6, with 9 bases aligning to TRBD1. The ends lost 6 bases at V and 7 bases at J; junction bases unmatched: 16. This CDR3 spans 18 amino acids. The germline CDR1 and CDR2 sequences are LNHDA and SQIVND (reference sequence). The whole variable domain, filled in from reference TRBV19 and TRBJ1-6, reads DGGITQSPKYLFRKEGQNVTLSCEQNLNHDAMYWYRQDPGQGLRLIYYSQIVNDFQKGDIAEGYSVSREKKESFPLTVTSAQKNPTAFYLCASSPTVGQGIWNSPLHFGNGTRLTVT.

The V and J genes are TRBV30 and TRBJ2-5; D is unclear. CDR3 size: 13 residues. The germline V gene has CDR1 GTSNPN and CDR2 SVGIG (reference sequence). V lost 3 bases and J 7 bases, leaving 15 bases between the germline ends. CDR3 protein: CAWSPTNGGTQYF. CDR3 sequence (DNA): TGTGCCTGGAGCCCAACTAACGGCGGGACCCAGTACTTC.

V usage is TRBV27 and J usage is TRBJ2-1; 9 bases align to TRBD1. V lost 3 bases and J lost 5; bases outside the gene matches: 5. Looked up from germline, CDR1 is MNHEY and CDR2 is SMNVEV (reference sequence). The CDR3 is 15 amino acids. CDR3: CASSFLTGGNNEQFF. CDR3 nucleotide sequence: TGTGCCAGCAGTTTCCTGACAGGGGGGAACAATGAGCAGTTCTTC.

This clone was counted once. The rearrangement uses TRBV5-1 and TRBJ1-2; D perhaps matches TRBD1 (6 bases). Per germline, CDR1 SGHRS and CDR2 YFSETQ. This CDR3 is 15 amino acids long. Deletions cut 2 bases from V and 2 bases from J, with 13 bases between. This CDR3 reads CASSLTGTPNYGYTF. The CDR3 DNA follows: TGCGCCAGCAGCTTAACCGGGACACCCAACTATGGCTACACCTTC.

The V gene is TRBV5-1, the J gene TRBJ2-7; weak D call: TRBD2 (6 bases). The CDR3 runs to 15 residues. In germline, CDR1 is SGHRS, CDR2 YFSETQ. Trimming stripped 4 bases from V and 5 bases from J, with 19 bases between. The CDR3 nucleotides read TGCGCCAGCAGCCCGGCCGGGACTGCAGGCCACGAGCAGTACTTC. It codes for CASSPAGTAGHEQYF.

The gene calls are TRBV5-8 and TRBJ1-2; D ambiguous. The CDR3 spans 14 residues. CDR1 is SGHTS and CDR2 is YDEGEE in the germline V gene. Trimming took 4 bases from V and 4 from J, leaving 14 bases between them. The CDR3: CASSDARGFYGYTF. The DNA of the CDR3 is TGTGCCAGCAGCGATGCCCGGGGATTCTATGGCTACACCTTC.

V usage is TRBV6-6 and J usage is TRBJ2-7; weak D call: TRBD2 (5 bases). The germline V and J ends were trimmed by 5 bases and 4 bases, with 18 bases remaining between them. This CDR3 is built from 15 residues. Looked up from germline, CDR1 is MNHNY and CDR2 is SVGAGI (reference sequence). The CDR3, as DNA: TGTGCCAGCAGTCGACGGACTCCGGAAGGGTACGAGCAGTACTTC. It codes for CASSRRTPEGYEQYF.

The V gene is TRBV28, the J gene TRBJ2-6, with D perhaps TRBD1 (6 bases). The CDR3 runs to 18 residues. V dropped 3 bases and J dropped 4 bases, with 19 bases sitting between them. Per the germline V gene, CDR1 is MDHEN and CDR2 is SYDVKM. The CDR3 coding sequence is TGTGCCAGCAGTTTCGTACAGGGTACAGGGTGGGGGGCCAACGTCCTGACTTTC. Translating it yields CASSFVQGTGWGANVLTF.

The J gene is TRBJ2-1, the V gene TRBV9; perhaps TRBD1 as D (6 bases). Germline V gene data show CDR1 as SGDLS and CDR2 as YYNGEE. The CDR3 is 14 residues long. Trimming shortened V by 0 bases and J by 4 bases, and 8 bases separated the two germline ends. The CDR3 reads CASSVARGYNEQFF. CDR3 coding DNA: TGTGCCAGCAGCGTAGCTAGGGGGTACAATGAGCAGTTCTTC.

In this sample, this clone turned up a few times. The chain is built from TRBV9 and TRBJ2-7, with 8 bases matching TRBD2. This CDR3 comprises 13 residues. V shed 5 bases, J shed 3 bases, and the junction held 4 bases outside the gene matches. CDR1 SGDLS and CDR2 YYNGEE come from the germline V gene. The CDR3 DNA follows: TGTGCCAGCAGTGAGCGGGGGCTCTACGAGCAGTACTTC. It codes for CASSERGLYEQYF.

This rearrangement joins TRBV27 to TRBJ1-4; D possibly corresponds to TRBD1 (6 bases). Trimming removed 1 base from V and 6 bases from J, with 12 bases in between. Looked up from germline, CDR1 is MNHEY and CDR2 is SMNVEV (reference sequence). CDR3 length: 15 residues. The CDR3 here is CASSLLTEGDEKLFF. DNA of the CDR3: TGTGCCAGCAGTTTATTGACAGAGGGGGATGAAAAACTGTTTTTT.

This chain links TRBV2 with TRBJ2-1, with 7 bases fitting TRBD1. The ends lost 9 bases at V and 3 bases at J; junction bases unmatched: 5. This CDR3 region has 13 residues. Germline V gives CDR1 SNHLY, CDR2 FYNNEI. CDR3 in DNA: TGTGCCAGGCGAGGGACAGACTACAATGAGCAGTTCTTC. Encoded protein: CARRGTDYNEQFF.

The chain carries TRBV7-8 and TRBJ1-1; D perhaps matches TRBD1 (6 bases). Germline V lookup: CDR1 SGHVS, CDR2 FQNEAQ. The V and J ends lost 5 bases and 0 bases respectively, with 16 bases between them. This CDR3 is 16 amino acids long. The CDR3 spells CASSPTGPGLNTEAFF. CDR3 in DNA: TGTGCCAGCAGCCCCACAGGGCCGGGACTGAACACTGAAGCTTTCTTT.

CDR3: CASSDGGTEAFF. CDR3 DNA sequence: TGCGCCAGCAGTGACGGGGGAACTGAAGCTTTCTTT. V gene TRBV10-2 combines with J gene TRBJ1-1; tentative D call: TRBD1 (5 bases). CDR1 is WSHSY, CDR2 SAAADI, per germline. V gave up 3 bases and J gave up 5 bases, with 7 bases separating them. The CDR3 is 12 amino acids.

This CDR3 reads CATSRDPWDRENTGELFF. The CDR3 DNA reads TGTGCCACCAGCAGAGATCCCTGGGACAGGGAGAACACCGGGGAGCTGTTTTTT. This chain links TRBV15 with TRBJ2-2; 9 bases line up with TRBD1. Trimming at V came to 0 bases and at J to 1 base, leaving 6 bases not matched to a gene. Per germline, CDR1 LNHNV and CDR2 YYDKDF (reference sequence). This CDR3 spans 18 amino acids.

This clone was seen only a few times. The gene calls are TRBV7-9 and TRBJ1-5; D is uncertain. The CDR3 covers 12 residues. V gave up 1 base and J gave up 6 bases, with 4 bases separating them. CDR1 is SEHNR, CDR2 FQNEAQ, per germline (reference sequence). CDR3 in amino acids: CASSLGSQPQHF. CDR3 nucleotide sequence: TGTGCCAGCAGCTTAGGGAGTCAGCCCCAGCATTTT.

This clone was seen a handful of times. The rearrangement uses TRBV7-9 and TRBJ2-7; D unresolved. The germline V and J ends were trimmed by 1 base and 0 bases, with 7 bases remaining between them. CDR3 length: 14 amino acids. Germline V gene lookup returns CDR1 SEHNR and CDR2 FQNEAQ (reference sequence). Here the CDR3 reads CASSLDYSSYEQYF. Written as DNA, the CDR3 is TGTGCCAGCAGCTTAGACTATAGCTCCTACGAGCAGTACTTC. The entire variable domain, with the rest obtained from reference TRBV7-9 and TRBJ2-7, is as follows: DTGVSQNPRHKITKRGQNVTFRCDPISEHNRLYWYRQTLGQGPEFLTYFQNEAQLEKSRLLSDRFSAERPKGSFSTLEIQRTEQGDSAMYLCASSLDYSSYEQYFGPGTRLTVT.

The chain employs TRBV28 and TRBJ2-7; possible D gene TRBD2, 7 bases. The CDR3 sequence is 13 residues long. V lost 3 bases to trimming and J lost 7 bases, with 13 bases between them. The germline V gene has CDR1 MDHEN and CDR2 SYDVKM. The CDR3 bases are TGTGCCAGCAGTTTGGCGGGGGCAGAAGAGCAGTACTTC. It codes for CASSLAGAEEQYF. Using reference TRBV28 and TRBJ2-7 for the parts outside the CDR3, the full variable domain is DVKVTQSSRYLVKRTGEKVFLECVQDMDHENMFWYRQDPGLGLRLIYFSYDVKMKEKGDIPEGYSVSREKKERFSLILESASTNQTSMYLCASSLAGAEEQYFGPGTRLTVT.

V is TRBV5-4 and J is TRBJ2-1; possible D gene TRBD2, 6 bases. Germline lookup yields CDR1 SGHNT and CDR2 YYREEE (reference sequence). Trimming pared 3 bases from V and 6 bases from J, leaving 16 bases between. This CDR3 contains 15 residues. This CDR3 is CASSSGVGTVNEQFF. In DNA form, the CDR3 reads TGTGCCAGCAGCTCGGGGGTGGGGACCGTCAATGAGCAGTTCTTC.

This clone was seen only once. The chain has TRBV11-2 and TRBJ2-4, with 8 bases that match TRBD1. Germline loops: CDR1 SGHAT, CDR2 FQNNGV. The CDR3 totals 14 residues. V was pared by 1 base and J by 9 bases, with 5 bases of the junction left unmatched. The CDR3 here is CASSLGSGGFIQYF. CDR3 in DNA: TGTGCCAGCAGCTTAGGATCAGGGGGCTTCATTCAGTACTTC.

The rearrangement links TRBV27 to TRBJ1-5; 9 bases are a match to TRBD1. The V segment lost 2 bases and the J segment 5 bases; nucleotides outside the gene matches: 10. The CDR3 consists of 17 residues. Germline CDR1 reads MNHEY; CDR2 reads SMNVEV (reference sequence). CDR3: CASSLVRDRAGYQPQHF. In DNA form, the CDR3 reads TGTGCCAGCAGTTTAGTACGGGACAGGGCCGGGTATCAGCCCCAGCATTTT.

The CDR3, as DNA: TGTGCCAGCAGTTACCTCGGACTAGCGGGTTACGAGCAGTACTTC. Translation gives CASSYLGLAGYEQYF. This rearrangement joins TRBV6-5 to TRBJ2-7; 11 nucleotides line up with TRBD2. Per germline, CDR1 MNHEY and CDR2 SVGAGI. V shed 2 bases and J 4 bases; nucleotides not matched to a gene: 4. The CDR3 is 15 residues long.

The chain has TRBV19 and TRBJ1-2; perhaps TRBD1 as D (6 bases). The CDR3 is 15 amino acids. V was shortened by 1 base and J by 0 bases, with 9 bases between the two germline ends. Per germline, CDR1 LNHDA and CDR2 SQIVND (reference sequence). The CDR3, as DNA: TGTGCCAGTAGTATAGCCGCAGGGGCTAACTATGGCTACACCTTC. Translating it yields CASSIAAGANYGYTF.

The V gene is TRBV9, the J gene TRBJ1-1; the D gene is possibly TRBD1 (5 bases). CDR3 length equals 14 residues. Trimming shortened V by 0 bases and J by 5 bases, and 11 bases separated the two germline ends. Germline V gives CDR1 SGDLS, CDR2 YYNGEE. CDR3 loop: CASSVEGRDTEAFF. Written as DNA, the CDR3 is TGTGCCAGCAGCGTAGAAGGCAGGGATACTGAAGCTTTCTTT.

The rearrangement uses TRBV7-9 and TRBJ1-5, with 8 positions matching TRBD1. The V segment lost 5 bases and the J segment 6 bases; nucleotides outside the gene matches: 9. The CDR3 is made up of 15 amino acids. Germline V gene sequence: CDR1 SEHNR, CDR2 FQNEAQ (reference sequence). The CDR3: CASSDSGQGLQPQHF. The CDR3 DNA reads TGTGCCAGCAGCGACTCCGGACAGGGTCTTCAGCCCCAGCATTTT.